The clone carrying this T cell receptor beta chain was detected only a few times. Its antigen is currently unknown. The data stem from a study of T cell repertoires in cytomegalovirus infection. Study-level background: Indications came from public TCR beta signatures; they pointed to CMV infection and to a matching HLA type.

Trimming pared 3 bases from V and 2 bases from J, leaving 13 bases between. The CDR3 sequence is 15 residues long. TCRdb recomputed calls from the reads with MiXCR, one row per CDR3 protein. The table lists approximately 770,000 distinct CDR3 sequences, roughly 29% of them singletons. This sample comprised cultured CD8+ T cells from PBMCs, obtained from culture after CMV antigen stimulation. The receptor was derived from a human donor in good health (CMV status not recorded). Some clones in this sample may be carry-over from other donors' samples. V and J are TRBV12-3 or TRBV12-4 and TRBJ1-1, with D uncertain. This CDR3 is CASSFAGFGNTEAFF. DNA of the CDR3: TGTGCCAGCAGTTTCGCCGGATTTGGTAACACTGAAGCTTTCTTT.